Presented here are 9 T cell receptor beta chains from one specimen sequenced in a study of T cell responses to AZD1222 COVID-19 vaccine. Here immunoSEQ multiplex PCR was the method, and the copy in TCRdb shows in-frame clones only, minus some. The sample lists about 140,000 clones; about 94% were seen once. The source was peripheral blood, collected 28 days after the second AZD1222 dose. The receptors were gathered from an adult who received the AZD1222 COVID-19 vaccine.

V gene TRBV4-3 combines with J gene TRBJ2-7; a possible D gene is TRBD2 (5 bases). There are 13 residues in the CDR3. Germline loops: CDR1 LGHNA, CDR2 YSLEER. The germline V and J ends were trimmed by 0 bases and 6 bases, with 9 bases remaining between them. The CDR3 region is CASSQDGGREQYF. DNA for the CDR3: TGCGCCAGCAGCCAAGATGGAGGTCGCGAGCAGTACTTC.

The chain employs TRBV10-3 and TRBJ2-3; D gene unclear. The CDR3 contains 12 residues. The V gene lost 3 bases and the J gene lost 2 bases, with 3 bases spanning the gap. The germline gives CDR1 ENHRY, CDR2 SYGVKD. For the CDR3, the DNA is TGTGCCATCAGTGACGCCACAGATACGCAGTATTTT. Encoded protein: CAISDATDTQYF.

The chain recombines TRBV9 with TRBJ2-3, with D possibly TRBD2 on 6 matching bases. V was clipped by 6 bases and J by 4 bases, with 18 bases between them. The CDR3 runs to 15 residues. Germline lookup yields CDR1 SGDLS and CDR2 YYNGEE. This chain's CDR3 is CASTAFGGGSDTQYF. The CDR3 DNA reads TGTGCCAGCACGGCCTTCGGGGGTGGCTCAGATACGCAGTATTTT.

This clone came up once. The V call is TRBV6-2 or TRBV6-3, the J call TRBJ2-1; 8 bases fit TRBD2. Per the germline V gene, CDR1 is MNHEY and CDR2 is SVGEGT. The V and J ends lost 4 bases and 1 base, in that order; junction bases with no gene match: 6. The CDR3 is made up of 16 amino acids. The chain's CDR3 is CASSFREGRSYNEQFF. The CDR3 nucleotides read TGTGCCAGCAGTTTTCGGGAGGGCCGGTCCTACAATGAGCAGTTCTTC.

The V and J genes are TRBV2 and TRBJ1-5; D may be TRBD1 (6 bases). CDR1 is SNHLY, CDR2 FYNNEI, per germline. The CDR3 extends over 13 amino acids. The germline V and J ends were trimmed by 6 bases and 1 base, with 7 bases remaining between them. CDR3 bases: TGTGCCAGCAGGAGGGGGAGCAATCAGCCCCAGCATTTT. Amino acids: CASRRGSNQPQHF.

V usage is TRBV7-9 and J usage is TRBJ1-4, with D unclear. V was pared by 5 bases and J by 0 bases, with 7 bases between. Germline values: CDR1 SEHNR, CDR2 FQNEAQ (reference sequence). The CDR3 runs to 14 residues. CDR3 nucleotide sequence: TGTGCCAGCAGCACCGGAGCAACTAATGAAAAACTGTTTTTT. Translated, it gives CASSTGATNEKLFF.

As DNA, the CDR3 is TGTGCCAGTAGTCCACGGACGGACAGGGCTCGGACTGAAGCTTTCTTT. Protein product: CASSPRTDRARTEAFF. The chain is built from TRBV19 and TRBJ1-1; 8 bases agree with TRBD1. The CDR3 runs to 16 residues. Germline loops: CDR1 LNHDA, CDR2 SQIVND (reference sequence). V was clipped by 5 bases and J by 5 bases; unmatched bases: 13.

The chain carries TRBV21-1 and TRBJ2-7; the DNA was not compared with TRBD2, the D call given in the table. TRBV21-1 is classified as a pseudogene. The CDR3 consists of 16 residues. The CDR3 loop reads CASSKGTSGLTYEQYF. The DNA for the CDR3 is TGTGCCAGCAGCAAGGGAACCAGCGGCCTGACCTACGAGCAGTACTTC.

The chain joins TRBV7-2 to TRBJ2-5; D not certain. Germline CDR1 is SGHTA and CDR2 is FQGNSA. The CDR3 covers 11 residues. Trimming removed 4 bases from V and 0 bases from J, with 0 bases in between. The CDR3: CASSYQETQYF. CDR3 nucleotides: TGTGCCAGCAGCTACCAAGAGACCCAGTACTTC.